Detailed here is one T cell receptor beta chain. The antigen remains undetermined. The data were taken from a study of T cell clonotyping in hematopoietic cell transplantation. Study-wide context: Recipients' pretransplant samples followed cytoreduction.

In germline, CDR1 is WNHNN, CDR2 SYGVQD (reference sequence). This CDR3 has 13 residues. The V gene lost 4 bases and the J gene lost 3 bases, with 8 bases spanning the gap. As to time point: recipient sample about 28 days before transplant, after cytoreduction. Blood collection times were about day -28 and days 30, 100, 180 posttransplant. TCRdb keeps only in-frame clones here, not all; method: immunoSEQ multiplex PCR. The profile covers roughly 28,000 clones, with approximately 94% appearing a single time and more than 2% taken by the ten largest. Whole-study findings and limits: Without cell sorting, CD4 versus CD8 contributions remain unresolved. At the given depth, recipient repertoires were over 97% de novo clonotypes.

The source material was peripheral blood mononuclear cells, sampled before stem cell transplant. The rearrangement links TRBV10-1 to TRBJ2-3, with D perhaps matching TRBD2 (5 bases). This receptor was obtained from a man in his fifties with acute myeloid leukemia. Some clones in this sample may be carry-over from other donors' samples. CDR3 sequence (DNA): TGCGCCAGCAGTGGGGGAGTGACAGATACGCAGTATTTT. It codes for CASSGGVTDTQYF.